Each of the 10 T cell receptor beta chains below was sequenced from the same sample in a study of CD8+CD57+ T cells in acquired aplastic anemia. The patients chosen for sequencing had shown expansion of CD8+CD57+ cells (detected by flow cytometry). CDR3 and TCR beta VDJ profiling relied on a genomic DNA template. MiXCR was run by TCRdb on the reads, yielding one entry per CDR3 protein. The table includes roughly 93,000 distinct CDR3 sequences, around 70% detected once. Sequencing was carried out using sorted CD4+, CD8+, or CD8+CD57+ T cells (not recorded which) from PBMCs. These receptors were taken from a human donor with aplastic anemia.

This clonotype was seen a few times. V gene TRBV19 combines with J gene TRBJ1-1, with 8 bases matching TRBD1. Losses at the gene ends were 3 bases for V and 9 bases for J; bases not matched to a gene: 9. Germline CDR1 is LNHDA and CDR2 is SQIVND (reference sequence). The CDR3 is 14 residues long. The chain's CDR3 is CASSIGGTGGKAFF. Written as DNA, the CDR3 is TGTGCCAGTAGTATCGGTGGGACAGGAGGCAAAGCTTTCTTT.

In DNA form, the CDR3 reads TGTGCCAGTACCGATAGGGGGGCTCTGCATTCACCCCTCCACTTT. It translates to CASTDRGALHSPLHF. The chain uses TRBV19 and TRBJ1-6; D perhaps matches TRBD1 (6 bases). The germline V gene has CDR1 LNHDA and CDR2 SQIVND (reference sequence). The CDR3 covers 15 residues. Deletions cut 7 bases from V and 8 bases from J, with 18 bases between.

This clonotype was seen repeatedly, ten times or more. The rearrangement uses TRBV3-1 and TRBJ2-7, with D possibly being TRBD2 (7 bases). The CDR3 is made up of 15 amino acids. The germline gives CDR1 LGHDT, CDR2 YNNKEL (reference sequence). The V gene lost 6 bases and the J gene lost 2 bases, with 17 bases spanning the gap. The CDR3 bases are TGTGCCAGCAGTCCCCGAAGGGGGAGGGCCTACGAGCAGTACTTC. This codes for CASSPRRGRAYEQYF.

This sequence joins TRBV24-1 and TRBJ2-1; weak D call: TRBD1 (6 bases). Germline-derived CDR1 and CDR2 are KGHDR and SFDVKD. V dropped 1 base and J dropped 7 bases, with 7 bases sitting between them. This CDR3 spans 13 amino acids. The CDR3 DNA reads as TGTGCCACCAGTGATTTAGGGGGTAATGAGCAGTTCTTC. This sequence encodes CATSDLGGNEQFF.

V usage is TRBV7-9 and J usage is TRBJ2-7; D uncertain. CDR3 length: 12 residues. Trimming removed 1 base from V and 6 bases from J, with 7 bases in between. Germline CDR1 reads SEHNR; CDR2 reads FQNEAQ (reference sequence). CDR3 amino acids: CASSLGASEQYF. CDR3 DNA sequence: TGTGCCAGCAGCTTAGGAGCGAGCGAGCAGTACTTC.

The gene calls are TRBV29-1 and TRBJ2-2, with 11 bases aligning to TRBD1. This CDR3 has 14 residues. J was trimmed by 7 bases and V by 4 bases; bases with no gene match: 5. Germline CDR1 SQVTM, CDR2 ANQGSEA. CDR3 residues: CSVVGQGAVGELFF. CDR3 nucleotide sequence: TGCAGCGTTGTTGGACAGGGGGCTGTCGGGGAGCTGTTTTTT.

The V gene is TRBV5-1, the J gene TRBJ2-2; possible D gene TRBD2, 6 bases. The CDR3 is made up of 16 amino acids. Trimming took 1 base from V and 1 from J, leaving 11 bases between them. Germline V gene lookup returns CDR1 SGHRS and CDR2 YFSETQ. CDR3 sequence reads: CASSLSGTRNTGELFF. The CDR3 DNA reads TGCGCCAGCAGCTTGTCCGGGACTCGGAACACCGGGGAGCTGTTTTTT.

V gene TRBV10-3 combines with J gene TRBJ2-7; unclear D gene. V shed 6 bases and J shed 5 bases, with 11 bases lying between them. The CDR3 runs to 12 residues. Germline V lookup: CDR1 ENHRY, CDR2 SYGVKD. CDR3 sequence (DNA): TGTGCCATCAGGGGCTCTCGGGACGAGCAGTACTTC. Translating it yields CAIRGSRDEQYF.

This clonotype was seen once. The chain carries TRBV29-1 and TRBJ1-1; TRBD1 is a possible D gene (5 bases). The CDR3 covers 13 residues. The germline gives CDR1 SQVTM, CDR2 ANQGSEA. V was cut by 4 bases and J by 2 bases, with 11 bases left in between. In DNA, the CDR3 is TGCAGCGTTGGACAGTGGGAAAACACTGAAGCTTTCTTT. Amino acid sequence: CSVGQWENTEAFF.

The chain is built from TRBV7-9 and TRBJ2-7; D gene ambiguous. The germline V gene encodes CDR1 SEHNR and CDR2 FQNEAQ (reference sequence). This CDR3 is 12 amino acids long. V lost 5 bases, J lost 2 bases, and 7 bases lay in between. The CDR3: CASSQTAYEQYF. The DNA of the CDR3 is TGTGCCAGCAGCCAAACCGCCTACGAGCAGTACTTC. Drawing the rest from reference TRBV7-9 and TRBJ2-7, the complete variable domain is DTGVSQNPRHKITKRGQNVTFRCDPISEHNRLYWYRQTLGQGPEFLTYFQNEAQLEKSRLLSDRFSAERPKGSFSTLEIQRTEQGDSAMYLCASSQTAYEQYFGPGTRLTVT.